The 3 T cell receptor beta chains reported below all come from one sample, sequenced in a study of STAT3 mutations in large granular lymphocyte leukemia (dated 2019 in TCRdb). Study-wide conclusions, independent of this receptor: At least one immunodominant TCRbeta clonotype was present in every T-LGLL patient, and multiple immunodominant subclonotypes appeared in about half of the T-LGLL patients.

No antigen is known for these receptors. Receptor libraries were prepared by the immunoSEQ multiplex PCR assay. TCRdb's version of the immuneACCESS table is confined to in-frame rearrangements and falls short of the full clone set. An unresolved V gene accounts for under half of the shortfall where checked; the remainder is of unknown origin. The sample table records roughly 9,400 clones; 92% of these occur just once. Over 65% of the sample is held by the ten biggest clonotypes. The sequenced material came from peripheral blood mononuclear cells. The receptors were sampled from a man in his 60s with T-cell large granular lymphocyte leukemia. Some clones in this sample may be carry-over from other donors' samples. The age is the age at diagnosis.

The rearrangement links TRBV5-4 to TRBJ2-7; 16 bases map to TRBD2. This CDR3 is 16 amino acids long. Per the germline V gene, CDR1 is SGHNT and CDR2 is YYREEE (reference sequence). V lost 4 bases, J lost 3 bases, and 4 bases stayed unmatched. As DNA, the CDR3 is TGTGCCAGCAGCGGGACTAGCGGGAGGGTTATCTACGAGCAGTACTTC. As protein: CASSGTSGRVIYEQYF.

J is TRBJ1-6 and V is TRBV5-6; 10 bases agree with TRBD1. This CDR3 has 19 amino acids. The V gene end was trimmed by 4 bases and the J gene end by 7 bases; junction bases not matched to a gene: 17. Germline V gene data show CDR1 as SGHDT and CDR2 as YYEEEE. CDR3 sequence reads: CASSPRFDPGTGANSPLHF. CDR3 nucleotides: TGTGCCAGCAGCCCCCGGTTCGACCCCGGGACAGGGGCGAATTCACCCCTCCACTTT.

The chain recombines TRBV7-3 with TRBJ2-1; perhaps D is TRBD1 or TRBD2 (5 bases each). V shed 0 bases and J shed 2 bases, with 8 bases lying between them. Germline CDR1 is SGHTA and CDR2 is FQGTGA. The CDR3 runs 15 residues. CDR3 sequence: CASSLTRDPYNEQFF. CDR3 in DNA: TGTGCCAGCAGCTTAACCAGGGACCCCTACAATGAGCAGTTCTTC.